This T cell receptor (beta chain) derives from a study of neurological immune-mediated disorders. Overall study results and limits: No CDR3 amino acid sequences were shared by expanded clones across subjects, suggesting private repertoires in all groups.

Synthesis of cDNA was performed by 5'RACE using 10-nucleotide random UMIs. TCRdb ran MiXCR on the 5' RACE reads and lists one entry per CDR3 protein. The sample lists around 56,000 distinct CDR3 sequences, more than 20% seen once, with about 4.5% in the top ten. Stated time point: technical triplicate 2. CDR1 and CDR2 (germline): SQVTM, ANQGSEA. CDR3 length: 13 amino acids. About this clonotype: Its cognate antigen is unknown.

This clonotype was sampled from a man between 60 and 75 years old with HTLV-1-associated myelopathy (HAM/TSP). The chain combines TRBV29-1 with TRBJ2-5; 9 nucleotides align to TRBD2. Sequenced material: PBMCs. CDR3 residues: CSARIAGEETQYF. CDR3 bases: TGCAGTGCTAGAATAGCGGGAGAAGAGACCCAGTACTTC.